The sequence of this T cell receptor beta chain was determined in a study of blood T cell repertoires in COVID-19. Overall study context: PBMCs, B-cell-depleted T cells, or T cells provided the cDNA or gDNA that made up the material.

The CDR3 totals 14 residues. Germline V gene data show CDR1 as MNHEY and CDR2 as SVGEGT. Trimming pared 2 bases from V and 6 bases from J, leaving 10 bases between. Authors' methods: How many nucleated cells were present was estimated from reference gene primer amplification. Profiling relied on immunoSEQ multiplex PCR, and the TCRdb table lists in-frame clones only, not all of them. V, J and clone size are taken as reported in that table, and D and trimming were inferred from the DNA itself. Of about 89,000 clones in the sample, just under 85% were seen once. This chain connects TRBV6-2 or TRBV6-3 to TRBJ2-2; maybe TRBD1 (5 bases). Sequences were obtained from peripheral blood. The TCR originated in a man aged 65 to 85 with acute or convalescent COVID-19. CDR3: CASSYPLGAGELFF. CDR3 nucleotides: TGTGCCAGCAGTTACCCCCTAGGGGCCGGGGAGCTGTTTTTT.